This TCR beta chain originates from a study of tumor-infiltrating lymphocytes in primary liver carcinoma (dated by TCRdb to about 2017). General notes on the study: Between November 2015 and 2016, about 5 patients in China with histopathologically diagnosed primary liver carcinoma had surgical resection. The five patients, three men and two women aged 30 to 69 years, had hepatocellular carcinoma (four) or combined HCC and intrahepatic cholangiocarcinoma (one). The five patients had tumors of stage T1-T3 N0M0, with maximum diameters ranging from roughly 4.2 to 10 cm. Each sample produced roughly 3.5 to 7.5 million productive TCRbeta reads, and read depth showed no significant difference between tissue types. The study combined TCRbeta repertoire sequencing, expression microarrays and whole-exome sequencing across five regions of each liver tumor, with adjacent normal tissue and blood. TCRbeta repertoire sequencing covered 35 specimens from 5 patients: some 25 tumor regions, 5 adjacent noncancerous liver tissues and 5 peripheral blood samples. Repertoires from technical replicates were highly reproducible, with mean shared-clone rates about 0.9 and correlation coefficients above 0.95. The paper as a whole reports these results and caveats: Bulk unsorted samples precluded comparing CD4+ and CD8+ T cell repertoires. Only a few patients were included in the study, and the authors note that the findings should be validated in a larger study. Repertoire overlap was higher between tumor regions (mean around 36%) than tumor-adjacent (around 17%) or tumor-blood (14%) pairs, consistent with antigen-driven expansion. The top 250 clones made up a significantly larger repertoire fraction in tumors than in blood (p = 0.039). Only the TCR beta chain was sequenced, which likely underestimates true repertoire diversity because unpaired alpha chains were not captured.

Starting from 500 to 600 ng total RNA, TCRbeta-specific cDNA was produced by reverse transcription with a constant-region primer and ProtoScript II reverse transcriptase. Three nested multiplex PCR rounds, following a slightly modified ARM-PCR procedure, were used to build the TCRbeta libraries. The first two PCR rounds used multiplex TRBV1-TRBV30 forward primers with a Cbeta reverse primer, each for 10 cycles. Sample barcodes and Illumina adapters were added in a final 25-cycle PCR with Deep VentR polymerase. Before sequencing, amplicons between 200 and 500 bp were purified from gel using a QIAquick gel extraction kit. The TCRbeta amplicons were sequenced with 250-bp paired-end reads on an Illumina HiSeq 2500. The study's processing was this. Quality trimming of reads was performed with Trimmomatic v0.33, and paired reads were merged with FLASH v1.2.11 so that full CDR3 sequences could be recovered. V, D and J germline segments were assigned to the rearranged TCRbeta sequences by MiGEC v1.2.1b. VDJtools v1.0.0 computed clonotype statistics and Shannon-Wiener diversity indices. Except for diversity analysis, only each sample's 250 most abundant clonotypes were used in subsequent analyses to reduce sampling bias. TCRdb reran the public reads through fastp at Q25 and MiXCR, keeping productive beta chains. A single entry per CDR3 protein holds the most common genes and DNA from its merged rows. TCRdb, rather than the study authors, made the V and J calls. In all, the sample holds approximately 330,000 distinct CDR3 sequences, and about 61% of those were seen once. The ten largest account for about 6.1% of the sample.

TRIzol reagent was used to extract blood RNA from unsorted whole blood, while the DNeasy Blood & Tissue kit provided the germline DNA. At the time of sampling, the patients were treatment-naive and had chronic HBV infection. Around 4 milliliters of peripheral blood were collected into K2EDTA tubes before surgery. Per the germline V gene, SGHDN is the CDR1 and FVKESK is the CDR2. V loses 2 bases of germline sequence and J loses 1 base, and the interval between the two ends is 15 bases. The CDR3 length equals 16 residues, ends included. Kept here is only the CDR3 DNA, which spans 48 bases and is read in frame from base 1. With regard to this clonotype: Its antigen is unknown. A read error may explain this, as a much larger clone is one base away. The conserved phenylalanine or tryptophan is not found at the CDR3 terminus, so this likely reflects a read error.

This TCR was sampled from a man aged 40-55 years with primary liver carcinoma and hepatitis B virus infection. The chain employs TRBV14 and TRBJ2-7, with the D gene uncertain. The sample comprised peripheral blood. CDR3 protein: CASSQLNWPGSYEQYL. Here is the DNA: TGTGCCAGCAGCCAACTCAACTGGCCCGGGTCCTACGAGCAGTACTTA.